The 5 T cell receptor beta chains below were found in one sample sequenced in a study of post-analysis software for immune sequencing data. The antigens of these receptors remain unknown. TCR beta libraries were prepared from cDNA with unique molecular identifiers. TCRdb processed the PCR reads anew with MiXCR; each CDR3 protein has one entry. The repertoire holds fewer than 850,000 distinct CDR3 sequences, with roughly 30% as singletons. Study results and limitations: TRBV5-6, TRBV5-1 and TRBV20-1 were among five TRBV segments more frequent in patients than controls.

Material for sequencing was blood. The receptors originated from a girl between 10 and 17 years old with multiple sclerosis.

In this sample, this clonotype turned up a few times. The rearrangement uses TRBV7-2 and TRBJ2-1; D is undetermined. This CDR3 contains 15 residues. In germline, CDR1 is SGHTA, CDR2 FQGNSA. V gave up 1 base and J gave up 7 bases, with 14 bases separating them. The CDR3 sequence: CASSLGGRQANEQFF. CDR3 coding DNA: TGTGCCAGCAGCTTAGGTGGTCGTCAGGCAAATGAGCAGTTCTTC.

The CDR3 reads CASRTDHNEKLFF. DNA of the CDR3: TGCGCCAGCAGAACCGATCATAATGAAAAACTGTTTTTT. The chain carries TRBV5-1 and TRBJ1-4; no definite D call. The ends were cut back, 5 bases at V and 4 bases at J, with 9 bases in the middle. The length of the CDR3 is 13 residues. Germline CDR1 and CDR2: SGHRS and YFSETQ.

The chain employs TRBV6-1 and TRBJ2-3; 9 bases are shared with TRBD2. Looked up from germline, CDR1 is MNHNS and CDR2 is SASEGT. The CDR3 sequence is 12 residues long. The V gene end was trimmed by 5 bases and the J gene end by 10 bases; junction bases not matched to a gene: 4. CDR3 region: CASSLAGDAQYF. The CDR3 nucleotides are TGTGCCAGCAGTTTAGCGGGAGACGCGCAGTATTTT.

This clonotype has a handful of counts. The chain carries TRBV5-1 and TRBJ1-1, with D possibly TRBD1 on 5 matching bases. Trimming left V 1 base short and J 11 bases short, with 24 bases between. This CDR3 contains 16 residues. Germline lookup yields CDR1 SGHRS and CDR2 YFSETQ. As DNA, the CDR3 is TGCGCCAGCAGCTTGATGGCCGTGGGGGACGCCCAGCGCGCTTTCTTT. Protein: CASSLMAVGDAQRAFF.

Points on this clonotype: Just one base apart from a much larger clone, this may be a read error. The chain employs TRBV4-1 and TRBJ2-7; the match to TRBD2 covers 9 bases. The end of the DNA fits TRBJ2-5 better, so the J call may be wrong. There are 14 residues in the CDR3. CDR1 is MGHRA, CDR2 YSYEKL, per germline. CDR3 region: CGSSLSGGEETQYF. The CDR3 DNA sequence: TGCGGCAGCAGCCTTAGCGGGGGAGAAGAGACCCAGTACTTC.